This TCR beta chain is from a study of T-cell reconstitution after alpha-beta-depleted transplantation in children. CDR3 size: 16 residues. V trimming: 4 bases; J trimming: 7 bases; junction bases outside the gene matches: 10. The V gene's germline CDR1 is SGHAT and CDR2 FQNNGV. A library of TCRbeta sequences, prepared with unique molecular identifiers, was generated. TCRdb reprocessed the PCR reads via MiXCR and lists one record per CDR3 protein. The sample includes almost 500,000 distinct CDR3 sequences, 12% of them seen just once. The chain is built from TRBV11-2 and TRBJ2-2, with 9 bases matching TRBD2. The sequences come from PBMCs from the stem cell graft donor, collected from the stem cell graft. The sequence was obtained from a human donor who donated a stem cell graft to a child with combined immunodeficiency. CDR3 region: CASSSLGGRADGELFF. CDR3 bases: TGTGCCAGCAGCTCGTTGGGCGGGAGGGCGGACGGGGAGCTGTTTTTT.